What follows are 18 T cell receptor beta chains derived from one specimen sequenced in a study of blood T cells in healthy people across ages. Primed by a sample-barcoded 5' primer and a J-beta primer mix, a second PCR proceeded for 7 to 11 cycles. One entry per CDR3 protein, called by TCRdb with MiXCR from the 5' RACE reads. The sample has over 1,300,000 distinct CDR3 sequences, 45% to 70% seen once. Sequenced material: blood. The receptors originated from a man aged 18 to 35 in good health.

This clonotype has just a few counts. The chain combines TRBV5-4 with TRBJ2-1; a possible D gene is TRBD1 (5 bases). This CDR3 is built from 12 residues. Germline loops: CDR1 SGHNT, CDR2 YYREEE (reference sequence). V was cut by 3 bases and J by 7 bases, with 8 bases left in between. CDR3 in amino acids: CASSWTTNEQFF. CDR3 DNA: TGTGCCAGCAGCTGGACAACAAATGAGCAGTTCTTC.

This chain connects TRBV7-9 to TRBJ2-7, with D possibly being TRBD1 (6 bases). The V gene's germline CDR1 is SEHNR and CDR2 FQNEAQ (reference sequence). V was shortened by 5 bases and J by 5 bases, with 13 bases between the two germline ends. The CDR3 extends over 13 amino acids. The CDR3 bases are TGTGCCAGCAGCCCCAAACAGGGACACGAGCAGTACTTC. The encoded protein is CASSPKQGHEQYF.

V and J are TRBV18 and TRBJ2-7; the D gene is possibly TRBD1 (5 bases). This CDR3 contains 14 residues. V gave up 3 bases and J gave up 6 bases, with 15 bases separating them. Germline V CDR1 and CDR2: KGHSH, LQKENI. CDR3 loop: CASSPSDRASEQYF. The CDR3, as DNA: TGTGCCAGCTCACCCTCCGACAGAGCGAGCGAGCAGTACTTC.

The J gene is TRBJ1-2, the V gene TRBV7-6; D gene unclear. The CDR3 runs to 14 residues. Trimming removed 5 bases at V and 2 bases at J, with 12 bases between. Looked up from germline, CDR1 is SGHVS and CDR2 is FNYEAQ. This chain's CDR3 is CASSLVTGNYGYTF. Here the CDR3 DNA reads TGTGCCAGCAGCCTAGTCACCGGGAACTATGGCTACACCTTC.

This clonotype was observed a few times. The genes are TRBV29-1 and TRBJ2-1; D gene ambiguous. The germline V gene has CDR1 SQVTM and CDR2 ANQGSEA. The V and J ends lost 3 bases and 7 bases respectively, with 4 bases between them. The CDR3 runs 10 residues. The CDR3 loop reads CSVDVNEQFF. Written as DNA, the CDR3 is TGCAGCGTTGACGTAAATGAGCAGTTCTTC.

The chain uses TRBV9 and TRBJ2-7; 7 bases fit TRBD2. There are 17 residues in the CDR3. Per the germline V gene, CDR1 is SGDLS and CDR2 is YYNGEE. V trimming: 3 bases; J trimming: 2 bases; junction bases outside the gene matches: 14. CDR3 sequence reads: CASSGGGAGNLAYEQYF. The CDR3 DNA sequence: TGTGCCAGCAGCGGGGGGGGAGCAGGAAACCTTGCCTACGAGCAGTACTTC. Full variable domain (remainder filled in from reference TRBV9 and TRBJ2-7): DSGVTQTPKHLITATGQRVTLRCSPRSGDLSVYWYQQSLDQGLQFLIQYYNGEERAKGNILERFSAQQFPDLHSELNLSSLELGDSALYFCASSGGGAGNLAYEQYFGPGTRLTVT.

The chain combines TRBV11-2 with TRBJ1-2; no definite D call. Deletions cut 1 base from V and 5 bases from J, with 20 bases between. The germline gives CDR1 SGHAT, CDR2 FQNNGV. The CDR3 sequence is 17 residues long. Written as DNA, the CDR3 is TGTGCCAGCAGCTTAGGTCGTCTACGAGAGGTGGATTATGGCTACACCTTC. Protein sequence: CASSLGRLREVDYGYTF.

The V gene is TRBV24-1, the J gene TRBJ2-7; D is possibly TRBD2 (5 bases). The length of the CDR3 is 15 residues. The V end was cut by 8 bases, the J end by 3 bases, with 19 bases between. Per germline, CDR1 KGHDR and CDR2 SFDVKD. The CDR3 protein is CATTTSVWRVYEQYF. The CDR3 region has the DNA TGTGCCACCACAACCTCGGTTTGGCGGGTCTACGAGCAGTACTTC.

The V and J genes are TRBV20-1 and TRBJ2-7; D remains unclear. The CDR3 consists of 13 residues. Germline assignment: CDR1 DFQATT and CDR2 SNEGSKA (reference sequence). Trimming cost V 3 bases and J 0 bases, with 9 bases left between them. The CDR3 spells CSASWYSSYEQYF. In DNA form, the CDR3 reads TGCAGTGCTAGCTGGTACAGCTCCTACGAGCAGTACTTC.

The chain carries TRBV29-1 and TRBJ2-5, with TRBD2 identical over 10 bases. CDR3 length: 13 amino acids. Germline CDR1 SQVTM, CDR2 ANQGSEA. Trimming cost V 4 bases and J 5 bases; bases outside gene matches: 4. CDR3 region: CSVAPGLAETQYF. In DNA, the CDR3 is TGCAGCGTTGCACCGGGACTAGCGGAGACCCAGTACTTC.

Only a few counts were recorded for this clonotype. The rearrangement links TRBV20-1 to TRBJ2-3; D possibly uses TRBD1 or TRBD2 (5 bases each). The CDR3 runs to 13 residues. Germline CDR1 DFQATT, CDR2 SNEGSKA (reference sequence). V was cut by 1 base and J by 6 bases, with 11 bases left in between. CDR3 nucleotide sequence: TGCAGTGCTAGAGCCACCGGGGCGGATACGCAGTATTTT. This sequence encodes CSARATGADTQYF.

A remark on this clonotype: It may be a read error: a sequence one base away is much more abundant. The V gene is TRBV6-6, the J gene TRBJ2-6; D may correspond to TRBD1 or TRBD2 (5 bases each). Germline V gene data show CDR1 as MNHNY and CDR2 as SVGAGI (reference sequence). CDR3 length: 15 residues. The CDR3 region has the DNA TGTGCCAGCAGTTACAGGGGAGATGGGGCCAGCGTCCTGACTTTC. Its translation is CASSYRGDGASVLTF.

V is TRBV4-3 and J is TRBJ1-2; D is unresolved. CDR1 and CDR2 from the germline V gene are LGHNA and YSLEER. This CDR3 has 15 residues. V was clipped by 2 bases and J by 3 bases, with 13 bases between them. CDR3: CASSQRPTVDYGYTF. Here the CDR3 DNA reads TGCGCCAGCAGCCAAAGACCTACGGTCGACTATGGCTACACCTTC.

The CDR3 sequence is CASSLMSALASGPSYEQYF. The CDR3 bases are TGTGCCAGCAGCCTCATGAGCGCGTTGGCTAGCGGTCCCTCCTACGAGCAGTACTTC. The genes are TRBV7-2 and TRBJ2-7; TRBD2 aligns across 7 bases. The CDR3 has 19 residues. Looked up from germline, CDR1 is SGHTA and CDR2 is FQGNSA. Trimming took 5 bases from V and 0 from J; bases not matched to a gene: 19.

The V call is TRBV29-1, the J call TRBJ1-3, with TRBD1 as a possible D gene (6 bases). The V gene's germline CDR1 is SQVTM and CDR2 ANQGSEA. The CDR3 covers 14 residues. Trimming cost V 7 bases and J 6 bases, with 19 bases left between them. DNA of the CDR3: TGCAGCGCCGCGCTGGGGGGGGCGGAAAACACCATATATTTT. It encodes CSAALGGAENTIYF.

This chain uses TRBV7-9 with TRBJ2-1; D might be TRBD2 (5 bases). CDR1 and CDR2 from the germline V gene are SEHNR and FQNEAQ (reference sequence). Trimming shortened V by 5 bases and J by 0 bases, and 26 bases separated the two germline ends. This CDR3 has 20 residues. The CDR3 is CASSPRVGLPRERSYNEQFF. The CDR3 nucleotides read TGTGCCAGCAGCCCCCGAGTTGGACTGCCGAGGGAGCGCTCCTACAATGAGCAGTTCTTC.

This chain connects TRBV27 to TRBJ2-3; 12 bases match TRBD2. Germline CDR1 is MNHEY and CDR2 is SMNVEV (reference sequence). Trimming took 3 bases from V and 4 from J; bases not matched to a gene: 14. This CDR3 is built from 19 residues. The CDR3 sequence is CASSFIGTSGPSRSDTQYF. As DNA, the CDR3 is TGTGCCAGCAGTTTCATTGGGACTAGCGGGCCCTCACGCTCAGATACGCAGTATTTT.

The rearrangement links TRBV29-1 to TRBJ2-3; D may be TRBD2 (5 bases). Germline loops: CDR1 SQVTM, CDR2 ANQGSEA. V lost 4 bases and J 0 bases, leaving 14 bases between the germline ends. The CDR3 is made up of 15 amino acids. CDR3 loop: CSVVGLAPSTDTQYF. The CDR3 nucleotides read TGCAGCGTTGTCGGCCTAGCACCTAGCACAGATACGCAGTATTTT.